The entry that follows covers one T cell receptor (beta chain) sequence. Its cognate antigen is unknown. The sample is drawn from a study of ipilimumab plus nivolumab after autologous stem cell transplantation. Ipilimumab, 1 mg/kg, started 14 to 28 days after autologous transplant. Study-wide results and caveats: The authors say TCR, Treg and microbiome findings warrant further study.

Profiled with immunoSEQ multiplex PCR; TCRdb holds only in-frame clones, not every one. Of some 87,000 clones in the sample, 75% to 85% were seen once. This clonotype originated in a male donor with diffuse large B-cell lymphoma. The sample was PBMCs, taken in a trial of ipilimumab plus nivolumab as post-transplant consolidation.

The CDR3 loop is CASSRGASGAGTQYF. The CDR3, as DNA: TGTGCCAGCAGTAGGGGGGCTAGCGGGGCGGGAACCCAGTACTTC. The V gene is TRBV6-5, the J gene TRBJ2-5; 9 bases are shared with TRBD2. The V gene's germline CDR1 is MNHEY and CDR2 SVGAGI. The trim removed 5 bases at V and 8 bases at J, leaving 12 bases unmatched. This CDR3 has 15 residues.